This T cell receptor (beta chain) was identified in a study of tumor-infiltrating lymphocytes in primary liver carcinoma. Background on the study: The study obtained roughly 3.65 to 7.13 million productive TCRbeta reads per sample, similar across tissue types.

A primer matching the constant region was used to make TCR beta cDNA from 450 to 500 ng of total RNA. Generation of the TCR beta libraries relied on three nested multiplex PCR rounds using slightly modified ARM-PCR. The first two PCR rounds used TRBV1-TRBV30 forward primers with a C-beta reverse primer, approximately 11 cycles each. TCRdb redid the calling of the multiplex PCR reads with MiXCR, one entry per CDR3 protein. The data contain 100,000 or so distinct CDR3 sequences, more than 65% of them singletons. The CDR3 covers 14 residues. Germline CDR1 reads SGHRS; CDR2 reads YFSETQ. The V end lost 3 bases, the J end lost 2 bases, and 8 bases lay between the germline ends. The roughly 20-34 mg bulk tissue piece was not sorted before simultaneous RNA and DNA extraction. Treatment of the patients' primary liver carcinoma consisted of surgical resection. Viable tumor cells exceeded 85% in all tumor samples.

This clonotype showed up just once. What was sequenced was liver tumor tissue from sampling region 2. Subset noted: tumor region T2, inferior pole. The sequence was obtained from an older woman with primary liver carcinoma and hepatitis B virus infection. The genes are TRBV5-1 and TRBJ2-2; no clear D gene. The CDR3 DNA sequence: TGCGCCAGCAGCTCGACATGTAACACCGGGGAGCTGTTTTTT. Translated, it gives CASSSTCNTGELFF.